These 4 T cell receptor beta chains were all obtained from the same sample, sequenced in a study of T-cell memory formation after mild COVID-19. MiXCR, applied by TCRdb to the 5' RACE reads, yields one record per CDR3 protein. The repertoire has hundreds of thousands of distinct CDR3 sequences, 18% of them found once; the top ten carry around 12%. Sequencing was done on a sample of PBMCs or a T cell subset sorted from them (not recorded which). Receptors originate from an adult woman who had mild COVID-19 (a few samples of this study predate the infection). Cell type and time point are not known.

This clonotype was counted a few times. This chain uses TRBV7-2 with TRBJ1-2; tentatively, D is TRBD1 (6 bases). Trimming shortened V by 1 base and J by 4 bases, and 13 bases separated the two germline ends. Germline assignment: CDR1 SGHTA and CDR2 FQGNSA. CDR3 size: 15 residues. CDR3 coding DNA: TGTGCCAGCAGCTTAGGGTCGGGGGGCGCCTATGGCTACACCTTC. It yields the protein CASSLGSGGAYGYTF.

This clonotype appeared a few times. The CDR3 region has the DNA TGTGCCAGCAGCCAACTAGCGGGAGGAAAGGGAGATACGCAGTATTTT. Translated, it gives CASSQLAGGKGDTQYF. V is TRBV7-8 and J is TRBJ2-3; 12 positions match TRBD2. CDR3 size: 16 residues. The germline V gene encodes CDR1 SGHVS and CDR2 FQNEAQ. J lost 5 bases, V lost 5 bases, and 8 bases had no gene match.

V gene TRBV7-9 combines with J gene TRBJ1-5; D might be TRBD1 (5 bases). With 5 bases removed from V and 9 bases from J, the gap between germline ends came to 20 bases. The CDR3 consists of 15 residues. CDR1 is SEHNR and CDR2 is FQNEAQ in the germline V gene (reference sequence). In DNA form, the CDR3 reads TGTGCCAGCAGCGCAGGGTCCCACGACGACCGGCCCCAGCATTTT. It translates to CASSAGSHDDRPQHF.

This clonotype was seen at least ten times. The chain is built from TRBV7-9 and TRBJ2-1; perhaps TRBD2 as D (6 bases). The CDR3 has 12 amino acids. Germline CDR1 is SEHNR and CDR2 is FQNEAQ (reference sequence). V was clipped by 4 bases and J by 9 bases, with 10 bases between them. Here the CDR3 reads CASSSGVPEQFF. CDR3 bases: TGTGCCAGCAGCTCGGGAGTACCTGAGCAGTTCTTC.